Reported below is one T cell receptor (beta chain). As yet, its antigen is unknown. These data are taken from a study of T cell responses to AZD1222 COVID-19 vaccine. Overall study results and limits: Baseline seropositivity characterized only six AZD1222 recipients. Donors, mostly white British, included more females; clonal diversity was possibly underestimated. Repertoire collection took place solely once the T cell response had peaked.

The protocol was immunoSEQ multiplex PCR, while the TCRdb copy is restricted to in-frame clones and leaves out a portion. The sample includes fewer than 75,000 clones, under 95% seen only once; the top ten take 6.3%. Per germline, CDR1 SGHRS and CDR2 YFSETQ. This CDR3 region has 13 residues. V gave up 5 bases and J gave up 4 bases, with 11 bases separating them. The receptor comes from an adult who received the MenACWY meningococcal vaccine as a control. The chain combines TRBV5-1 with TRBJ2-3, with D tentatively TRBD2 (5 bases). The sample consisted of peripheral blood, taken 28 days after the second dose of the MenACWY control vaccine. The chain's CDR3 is CASSPGLADTQYF. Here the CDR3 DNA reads TGCGCCAGCAGTCCGGGATTGGCAGATACGCAGTATTTT.